This T cell receptor (beta chain) was identified in a study of B cell selection in AIRE deficiency. Broader study findings: Of some 3,700 shared Treg TCRbeta sequences, roughly 34% were healthy-donor-only and around 9.5% patient-only. About a third of healthy-shared Treg TCRbeta sequences appeared in patient Tconv cells. CDR3s were shorter in shared Treg sequences, reflecting few non-templated nucleotide insertions.

This clone was picked up one time. Its antigen is not identified. Trimming removed 6 bases at V and 0 bases at J, with 20 bases between. In germline, CDR1 is SGHTA, CDR2 FQGNSA. The CDR3 is 18 amino acids. Conventional CD4 T cells were sorted as CD4+CD127+ cells. In the original workflow: Conventional T cell pools: roughly 9.9x10^4 distinct patient, fewer than 150,000 donor TCRbeta sequences. Sequenced by immunoSEQ multiplex PCR; TCRdb stores in-frame clones only, minus some. V and J calls and clone size come straight from that table; D and trimming were deduced from the DNA. The sample includes around 19,000 clones, more than 95% of them seen just once.

V gene TRBV7-2 combines with J gene TRBJ2-2, with unresolved D. This clonotype was sampled from a human donor with AIRE deficiency. Material: conventional CD4+ T cells sorted from PBMCs. The CDR3 sequence is CASSRIGYSDSNTGELFF. The DNA for the CDR3 is TGTGCCAGCAGTAGGATTGGGTACAGCGATTCGAACACCGGGGAGCTGTTTTTT.